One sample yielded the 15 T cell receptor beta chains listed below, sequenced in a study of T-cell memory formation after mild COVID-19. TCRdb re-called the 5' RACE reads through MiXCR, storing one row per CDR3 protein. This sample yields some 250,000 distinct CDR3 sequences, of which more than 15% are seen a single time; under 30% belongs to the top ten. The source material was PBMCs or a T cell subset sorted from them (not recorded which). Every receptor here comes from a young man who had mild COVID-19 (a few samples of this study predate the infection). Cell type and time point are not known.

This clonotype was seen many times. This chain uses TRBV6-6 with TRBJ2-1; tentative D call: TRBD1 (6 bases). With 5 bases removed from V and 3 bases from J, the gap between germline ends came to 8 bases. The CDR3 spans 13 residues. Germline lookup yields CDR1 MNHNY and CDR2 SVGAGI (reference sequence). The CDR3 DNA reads TGTGCCAGCAGTCTACAGGGCTACAATGAGCAGTTCTTC. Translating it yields CASSLQGYNEQFF.

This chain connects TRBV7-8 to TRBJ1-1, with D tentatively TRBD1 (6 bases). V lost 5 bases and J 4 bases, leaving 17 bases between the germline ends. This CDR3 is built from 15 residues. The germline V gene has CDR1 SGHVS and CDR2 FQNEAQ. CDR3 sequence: CASSPRTERGTEAFF. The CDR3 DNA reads TGTGCCAGCAGCCCCAGGACAGAAAGGGGCACTGAAGCTTTCTTT. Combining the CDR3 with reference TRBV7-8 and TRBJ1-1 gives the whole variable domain GAGVSQSPRYKVAKRGQDVALRCDPISGHVSLFWYQQALGQGPEFLTYFQNEAQLDKSGLPSDRFFAERPEGSVSTLKIQRTQQEDSAVYLCASSPRTERGTEAFFGQGTRLTVV.

CDR3 protein: CASSLMHNEQFF. For the CDR3, the DNA is TGTGCCAGCAGCTTAATGCACAATGAGCAGTTCTTC. The chain joins TRBV7-6 to TRBJ2-1, with D unclear. V was cut by 2 bases and J by 5 bases, with 4 bases left in between. CDR1 is SGHVS, CDR2 FNYEAQ, per germline. The CDR3 sequence is 12 residues long.

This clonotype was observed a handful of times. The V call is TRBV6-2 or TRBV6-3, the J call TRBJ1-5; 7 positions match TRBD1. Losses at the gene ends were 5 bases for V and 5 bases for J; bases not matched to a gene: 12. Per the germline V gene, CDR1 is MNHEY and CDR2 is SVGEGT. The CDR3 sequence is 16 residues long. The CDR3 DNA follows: TGTGCCAGCAGTCGATTGGCAGGGGGAGTTGATCAGCCCCAGCATTTT. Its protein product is CASSRLAGGVDQPQHF.

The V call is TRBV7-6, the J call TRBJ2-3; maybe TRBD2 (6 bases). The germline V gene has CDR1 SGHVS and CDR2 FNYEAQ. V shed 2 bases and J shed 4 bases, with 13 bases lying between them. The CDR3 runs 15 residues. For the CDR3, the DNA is TGTGCCAGCAGCTTATATGCGGGACCCTCAGATACGCAGTATTTT. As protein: CASSLYAGPSDTQYF.

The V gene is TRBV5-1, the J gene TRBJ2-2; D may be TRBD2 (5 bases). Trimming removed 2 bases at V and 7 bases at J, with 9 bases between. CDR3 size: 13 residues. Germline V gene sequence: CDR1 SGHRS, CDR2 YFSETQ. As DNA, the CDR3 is TGCGCCAGCAGCTTCGACGGGGACGGGGAGCTGTTTTTT. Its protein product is CASSFDGDGELFF.

The CDR3 protein is CASSLSRNSGAFF. The CDR3 DNA sequence: TGTGCCAGCAGTTTATCGAGAAACAGCGGAGCTTTCTTT. V usage is TRBV27 and J usage is TRBJ1-1; D not resolved. Germline-derived CDR1 and CDR2 are MNHEY and SMNVEV (reference sequence). The length of the CDR3 is 13 residues. Trimming stripped 0 bases from V and 10 bases from J, with 12 bases between.

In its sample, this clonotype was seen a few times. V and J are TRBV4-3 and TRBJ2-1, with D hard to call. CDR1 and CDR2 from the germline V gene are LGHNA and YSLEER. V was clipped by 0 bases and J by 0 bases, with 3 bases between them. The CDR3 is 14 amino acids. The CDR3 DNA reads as TGCGCCAGCAGCCAAGATTTCTCCTACAATGAGCAGTTCTTC. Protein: CASSQDFSYNEQFF.

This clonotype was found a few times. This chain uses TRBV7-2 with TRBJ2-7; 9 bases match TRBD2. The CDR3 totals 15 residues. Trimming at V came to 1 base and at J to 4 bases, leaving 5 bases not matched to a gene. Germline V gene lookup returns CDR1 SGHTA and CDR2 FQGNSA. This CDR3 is CASSLVVTSGYEQYF. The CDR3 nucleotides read TGTGCCAGCAGCTTAGTGGTGACTAGCGGTTACGAGCAGTACTTC.

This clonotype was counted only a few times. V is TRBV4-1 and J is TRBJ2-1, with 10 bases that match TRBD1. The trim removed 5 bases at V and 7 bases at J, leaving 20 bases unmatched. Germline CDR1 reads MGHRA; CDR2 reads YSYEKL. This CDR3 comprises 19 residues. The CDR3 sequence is CASSSGHPLEDRGTNEQFF. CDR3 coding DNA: TGCGCCAGCAGCTCCGGGCACCCGTTGGAGGACAGGGGGACAAATGAGCAGTTCTTC.

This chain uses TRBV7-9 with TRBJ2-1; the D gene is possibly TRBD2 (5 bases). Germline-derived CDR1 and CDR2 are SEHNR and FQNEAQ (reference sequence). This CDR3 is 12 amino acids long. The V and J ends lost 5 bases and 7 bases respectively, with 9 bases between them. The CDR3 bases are TGTGCCAGCAGCCTAATAGCGAATGAGCAGTTCTTC. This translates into CASSLIANEQFF.

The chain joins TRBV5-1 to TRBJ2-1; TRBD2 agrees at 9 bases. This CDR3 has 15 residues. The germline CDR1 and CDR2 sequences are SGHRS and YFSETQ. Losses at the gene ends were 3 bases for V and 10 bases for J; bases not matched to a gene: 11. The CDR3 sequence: CASSSSGAQVREQFF. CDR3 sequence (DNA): TGCGCCAGCAGCTCTAGCGGGGCGCAGGTACGGGAGCAGTTCTTC.

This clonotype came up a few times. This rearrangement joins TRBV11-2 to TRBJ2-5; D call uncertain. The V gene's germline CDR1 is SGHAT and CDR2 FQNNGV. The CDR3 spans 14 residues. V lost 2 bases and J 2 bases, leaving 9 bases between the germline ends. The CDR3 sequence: CASSLTAAQETQYF. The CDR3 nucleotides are TGTGCCAGCAGCTTAACTGCCGCACAAGAGACCCAGTACTTC.

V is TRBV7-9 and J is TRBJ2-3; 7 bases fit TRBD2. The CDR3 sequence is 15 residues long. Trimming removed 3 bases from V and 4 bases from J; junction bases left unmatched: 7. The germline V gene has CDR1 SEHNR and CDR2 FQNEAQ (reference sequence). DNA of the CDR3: TGTGCCAGCAGCTTTTCGGCGGGGGTTCCAGATACGCAGTATTTT. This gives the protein CASSFSAGVPDTQYF.

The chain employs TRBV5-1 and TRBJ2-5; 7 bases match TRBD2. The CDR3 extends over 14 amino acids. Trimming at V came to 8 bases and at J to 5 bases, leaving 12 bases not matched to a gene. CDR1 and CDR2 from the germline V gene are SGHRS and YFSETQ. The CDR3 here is CASRRLAGDETQYF. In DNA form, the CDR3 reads TGCGCCAGTCGTCGCCTGGCGGGGGACGAGACCCAGTACTTC.